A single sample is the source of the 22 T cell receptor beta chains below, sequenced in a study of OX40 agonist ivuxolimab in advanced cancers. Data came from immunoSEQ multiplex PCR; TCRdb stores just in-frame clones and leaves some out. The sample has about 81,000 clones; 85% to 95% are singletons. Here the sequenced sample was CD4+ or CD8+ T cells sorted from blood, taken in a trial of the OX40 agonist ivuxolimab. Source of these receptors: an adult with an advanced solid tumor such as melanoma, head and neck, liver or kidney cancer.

This chain's CDR3 is CASGRDRADEKLFF. Written as DNA, the CDR3 is TGTGCCAGCGGACGGGACAGGGCGGATGAAAAACTGTTTTTT. The chain combines TRBV27 with TRBJ1-4, with TRBD1 matching over 9 bases. The CDR3 is made up of 14 amino acids. In germline, CDR1 is MNHEY, CDR2 SMNVEV (reference sequence). V dropped 8 bases and J dropped 6; count of bases not matched to a gene: 7.

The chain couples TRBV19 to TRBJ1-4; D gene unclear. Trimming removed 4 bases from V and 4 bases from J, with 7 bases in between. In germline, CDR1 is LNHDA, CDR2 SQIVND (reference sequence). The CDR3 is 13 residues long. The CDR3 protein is CASSTPNNEKLFF. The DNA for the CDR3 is TGTGCCAGTAGTACCCCGAATAATGAAAAACTGTTTTTT.

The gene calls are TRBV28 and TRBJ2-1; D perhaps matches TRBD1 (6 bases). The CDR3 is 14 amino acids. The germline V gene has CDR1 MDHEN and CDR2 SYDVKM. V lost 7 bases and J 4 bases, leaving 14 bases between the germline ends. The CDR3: CASKPDRIYNEQFF. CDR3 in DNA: TGTGCCAGCAAACCCGACAGGATATACAATGAGCAGTTCTTC.

The CDR3 reads CASSIQGANQPQHF. Written as DNA, the CDR3 is TGTGCCAGTAGTATTCAGGGGGCAAATCAGCCCCAGCATTTT. The chain employs TRBV19 and TRBJ1-5; TRBD1 matches 8 bases. The CDR3 runs 14 residues. V shed 3 bases and J 4 bases; nucleotides not matched to a gene: 2. Germline V gene lookup returns CDR1 LNHDA and CDR2 SQIVND (reference sequence).

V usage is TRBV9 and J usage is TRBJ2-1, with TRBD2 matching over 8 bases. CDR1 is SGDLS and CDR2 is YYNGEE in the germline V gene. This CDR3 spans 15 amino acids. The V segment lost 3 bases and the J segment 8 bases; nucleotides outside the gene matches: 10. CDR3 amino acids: CASSGGLAAVDEQFF. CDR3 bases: TGTGCCAGCAGCGGCGGACTAGCTGCGGTCGATGAGCAGTTCTTC.

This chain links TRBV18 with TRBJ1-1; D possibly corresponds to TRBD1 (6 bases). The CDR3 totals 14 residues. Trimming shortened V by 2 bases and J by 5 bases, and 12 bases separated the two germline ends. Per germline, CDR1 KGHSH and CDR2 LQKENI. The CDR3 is CASSPAGQKTEAFF. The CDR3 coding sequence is TGTGCCAGCTCACCAGCCGGACAGAAAACTGAAGCTTTCTTT.

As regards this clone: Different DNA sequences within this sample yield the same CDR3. The CDR3 DNA follows: TGTGCCAGCAGTTTATCGGGGGGCAATCAGCCCCAGCATTTT. It yields the protein CASSLSGGNQPQHF. V gene TRBV27 combines with J gene TRBJ1-5; D possibly corresponds to TRBD1 (5 bases). V lost 0 bases, J lost 2 bases, and 5 bases lay in between. CDR1 and CDR2 (germline): MNHEY, SMNVEV (reference sequence). CDR3 length equals 14 residues.

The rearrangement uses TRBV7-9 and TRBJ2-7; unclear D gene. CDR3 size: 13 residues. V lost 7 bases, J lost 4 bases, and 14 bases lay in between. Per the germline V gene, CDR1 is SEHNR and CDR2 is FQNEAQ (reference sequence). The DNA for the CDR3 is TGTGCCAGCAAGTCCGGGCCCCTTTACGAGCAGTACTTC. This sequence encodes CASKSGPLYEQYF.

CDR3 DNA sequence: TGTGCCAGCAGCCAACCCGGGACAGGGTCCTACGAGCAGTACTTC. It translates to CASSQPGTGSYEQYF. The chain has TRBV14 and TRBJ2-7, with 9 bases matching TRBD1. The CDR3 runs 15 residues. V lost 2 bases, J lost 1 base, and 3 bases stayed unmatched. In germline, CDR1 is SGHDN, CDR2 FVKESK.

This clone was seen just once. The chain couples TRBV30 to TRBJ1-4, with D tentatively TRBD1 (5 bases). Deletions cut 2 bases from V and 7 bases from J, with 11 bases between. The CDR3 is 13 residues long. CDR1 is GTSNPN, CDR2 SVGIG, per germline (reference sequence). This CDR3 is CAWSPGGVEKLFF. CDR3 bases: TGTGCCTGGAGTCCCGGGGGGGTTGAAAAACTGTTTTTT.

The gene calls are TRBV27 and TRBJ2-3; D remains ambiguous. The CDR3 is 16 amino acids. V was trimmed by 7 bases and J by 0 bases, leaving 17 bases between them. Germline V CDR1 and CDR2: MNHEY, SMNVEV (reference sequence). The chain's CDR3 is CASTPLTRYSTDTQYF. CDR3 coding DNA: TGTGCCAGCACCCCCCTGACACGCTATAGCACAGATACGCAGTATTTT.

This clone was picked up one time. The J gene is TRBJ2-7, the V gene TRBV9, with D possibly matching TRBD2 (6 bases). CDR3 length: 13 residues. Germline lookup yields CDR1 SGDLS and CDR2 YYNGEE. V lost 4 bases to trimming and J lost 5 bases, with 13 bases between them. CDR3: CASSRGGRDEQYF. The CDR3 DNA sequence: TGTGCCAGCAGCAGGGGAGGCAGGGACGAGCAGTACTTC.

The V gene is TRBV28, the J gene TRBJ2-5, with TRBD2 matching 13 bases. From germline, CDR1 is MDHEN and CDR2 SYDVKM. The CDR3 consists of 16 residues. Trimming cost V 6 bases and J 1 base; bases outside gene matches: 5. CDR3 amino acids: CASSHTSGRGQETQYF. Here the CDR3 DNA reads TGTGCCAGCAGCCACACTAGCGGGAGGGGCCAAGAGACCCAGTACTTC.

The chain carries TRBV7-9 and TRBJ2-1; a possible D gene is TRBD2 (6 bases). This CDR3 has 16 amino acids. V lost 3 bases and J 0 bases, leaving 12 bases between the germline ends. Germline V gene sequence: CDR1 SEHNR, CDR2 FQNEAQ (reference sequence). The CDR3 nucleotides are TGTGCCAGCAGCTTTTCCTATAGCGGCTCCTACAATGAGCAGTTCTTC. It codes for CASSFSYSGSYNEQFF.

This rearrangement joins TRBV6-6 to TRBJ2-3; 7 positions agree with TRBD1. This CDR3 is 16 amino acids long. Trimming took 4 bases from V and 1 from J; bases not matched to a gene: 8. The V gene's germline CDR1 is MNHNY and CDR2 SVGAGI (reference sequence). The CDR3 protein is CASSSEQGQGTDTQYF. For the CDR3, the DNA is TGTGCCAGCAGTTCGGAACAGGGGCAGGGCACAGATACGCAGTATTTT.

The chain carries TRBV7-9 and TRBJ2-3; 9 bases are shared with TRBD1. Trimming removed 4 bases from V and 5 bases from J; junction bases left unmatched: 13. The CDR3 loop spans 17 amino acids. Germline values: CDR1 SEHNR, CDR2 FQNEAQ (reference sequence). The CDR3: CASSSAIPGQGKDTQYF. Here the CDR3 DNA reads TGTGCCAGCAGCTCCGCCATCCCGGGACAGGGTAAAGATACGCAGTATTTT.

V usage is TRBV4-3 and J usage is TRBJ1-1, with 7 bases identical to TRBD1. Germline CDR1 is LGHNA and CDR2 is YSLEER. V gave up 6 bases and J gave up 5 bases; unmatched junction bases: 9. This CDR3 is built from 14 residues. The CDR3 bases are TGCGCCAGCAGTCCCTTGGGCAGGGGGACTGAAGCTTTCTTT. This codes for CASSPLGRGTEAFF.

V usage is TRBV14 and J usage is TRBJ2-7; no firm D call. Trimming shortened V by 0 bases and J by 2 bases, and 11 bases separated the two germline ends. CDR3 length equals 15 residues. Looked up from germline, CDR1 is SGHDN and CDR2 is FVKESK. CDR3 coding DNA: TGTGCCAGCAGCCAAGAGATTGGCTTGCCCTACGAGCAGTACTTC. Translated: CASSQEIGLPYEQYF.

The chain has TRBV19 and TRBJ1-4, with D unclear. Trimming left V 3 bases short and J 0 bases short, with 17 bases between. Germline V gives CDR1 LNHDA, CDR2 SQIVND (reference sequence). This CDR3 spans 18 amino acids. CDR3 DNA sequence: TGTGCCAGTAGTATCTTCTTTTCGACGGCCGCAACTAATGAAAAACTGTTTTTT. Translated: CASSIFFSTAATNEKLFF.

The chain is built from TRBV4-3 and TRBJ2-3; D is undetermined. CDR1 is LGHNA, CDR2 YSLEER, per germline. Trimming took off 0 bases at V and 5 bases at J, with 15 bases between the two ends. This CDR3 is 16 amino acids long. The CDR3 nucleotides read TGCGCCAGCAGCCAAGATTTGGGGATAGGGATAGATACGCAGTATTTT. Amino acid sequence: CASSQDLGIGIDTQYF.

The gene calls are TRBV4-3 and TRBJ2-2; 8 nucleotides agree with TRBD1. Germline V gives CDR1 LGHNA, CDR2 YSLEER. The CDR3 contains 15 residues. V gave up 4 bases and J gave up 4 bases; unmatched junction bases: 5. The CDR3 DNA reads TGCGCCAGCAGCCCACCGGGACAGGTCACCGGGGAGCTGTTTTTT. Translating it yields CASSPPGQVTGELFF.

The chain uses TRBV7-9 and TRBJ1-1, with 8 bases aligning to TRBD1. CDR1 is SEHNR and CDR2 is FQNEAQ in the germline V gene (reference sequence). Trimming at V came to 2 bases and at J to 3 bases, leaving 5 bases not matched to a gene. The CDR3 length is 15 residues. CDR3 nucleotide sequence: TGTGCCAGCAGCTTAAGCGGGACAGGAGACACTGAAGCTTTCTTT. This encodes CASSLSGTGDTEAFF.